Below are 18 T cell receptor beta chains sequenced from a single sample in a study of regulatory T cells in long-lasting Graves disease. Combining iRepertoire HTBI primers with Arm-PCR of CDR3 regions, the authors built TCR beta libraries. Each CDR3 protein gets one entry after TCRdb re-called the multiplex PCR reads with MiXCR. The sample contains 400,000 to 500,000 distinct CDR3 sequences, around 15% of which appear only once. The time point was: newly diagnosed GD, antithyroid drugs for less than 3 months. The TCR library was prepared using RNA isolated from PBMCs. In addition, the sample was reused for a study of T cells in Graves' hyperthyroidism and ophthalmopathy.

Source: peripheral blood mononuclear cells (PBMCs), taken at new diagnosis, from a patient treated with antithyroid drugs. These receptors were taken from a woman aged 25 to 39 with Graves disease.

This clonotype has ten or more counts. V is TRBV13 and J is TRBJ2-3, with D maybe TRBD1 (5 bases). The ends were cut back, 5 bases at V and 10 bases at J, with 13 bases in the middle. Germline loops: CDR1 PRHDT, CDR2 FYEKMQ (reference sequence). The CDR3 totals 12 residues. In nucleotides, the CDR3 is TGTGCCAGCAGCCTCAGGGTCCAGGCGCAGTATTTT. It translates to CASSLRVQAQYF. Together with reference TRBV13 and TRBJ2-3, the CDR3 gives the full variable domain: AAGVIQSPRHLIKEKRETATLKCYPIPRHDTVYWYQQGPGQDPQFLISFYEKMQSDKGSIPDRFSAQQFSDYHSELNMSSLELGDSALYFCASSLRVQAQYFGPGTRLTVL.

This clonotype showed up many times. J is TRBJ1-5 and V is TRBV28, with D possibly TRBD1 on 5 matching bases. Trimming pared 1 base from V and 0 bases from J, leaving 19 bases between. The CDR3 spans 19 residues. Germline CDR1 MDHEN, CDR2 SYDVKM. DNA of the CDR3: TGTGCCAGCAGTTTATTTCAGGGACCTTCCTTTTATAGCAATCAGCCCCAGCATTTT. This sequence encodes CASSLFQGPSFYSNQPQHF.

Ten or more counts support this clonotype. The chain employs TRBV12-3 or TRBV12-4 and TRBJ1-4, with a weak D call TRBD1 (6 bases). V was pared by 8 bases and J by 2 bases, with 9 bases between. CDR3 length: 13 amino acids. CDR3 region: CASHRATNEKLFF. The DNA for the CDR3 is TGTGCCAGCCACAGGGCCACTAATGAAAAACTGTTTTTT.

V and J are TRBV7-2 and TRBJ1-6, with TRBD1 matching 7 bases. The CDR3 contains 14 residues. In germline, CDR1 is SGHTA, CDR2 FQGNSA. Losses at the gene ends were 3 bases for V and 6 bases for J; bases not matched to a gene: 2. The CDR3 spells CASSLGTANSPLHF. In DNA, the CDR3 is TGTGCCAGCAGCTTGGGGACAGCTAATTCACCCCTCCACTTT. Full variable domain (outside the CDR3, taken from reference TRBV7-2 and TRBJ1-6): GAGVSQSPSNKVTEKGKDVELRCDPISGHTALYWYRQSLGQGLEFLIYFQGNSAPDKSGLPSDRFSAERTGGSVSTLTIQRTQQEDSAVYLCASSLGTANSPLHFGNGTRLTVT.

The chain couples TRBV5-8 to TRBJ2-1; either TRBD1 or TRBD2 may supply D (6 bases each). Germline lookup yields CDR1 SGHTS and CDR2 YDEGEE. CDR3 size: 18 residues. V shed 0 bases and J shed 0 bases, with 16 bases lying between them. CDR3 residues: CASSLVTGGGSSYNEQFF. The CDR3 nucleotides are TGTGCCAGCAGCTTGGTGACAGGCGGAGGGTCCTCCTACAATGAGCAGTTCTTC. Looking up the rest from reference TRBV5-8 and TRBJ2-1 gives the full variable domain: EAGVTQSPTHLIKTRGQQATLRCSPISGHTSVYWYQQALGLGLQFLLWYDEGEERNRGNFPPRFSGRQFPNYSSELNVNALELEDSALYLCASSLVTGGGSSYNEQFFGPGTRLTVL.

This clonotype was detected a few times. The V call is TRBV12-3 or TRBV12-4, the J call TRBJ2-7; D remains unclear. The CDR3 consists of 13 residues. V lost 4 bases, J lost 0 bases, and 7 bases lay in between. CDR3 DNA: TGTGCCAGCAGTTGGGCCGACTCCTACGAGCAGTACTTC. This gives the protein CASSWADSYEQYF.

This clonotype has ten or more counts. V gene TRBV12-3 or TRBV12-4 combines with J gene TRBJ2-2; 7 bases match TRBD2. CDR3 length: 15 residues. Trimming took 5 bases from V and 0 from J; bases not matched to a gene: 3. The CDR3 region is CASSISGPNTGELFF. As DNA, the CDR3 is TGTGCCAGCAGTATTAGCGGGCCGAACACCGGGGAGCTGTTTTTT.

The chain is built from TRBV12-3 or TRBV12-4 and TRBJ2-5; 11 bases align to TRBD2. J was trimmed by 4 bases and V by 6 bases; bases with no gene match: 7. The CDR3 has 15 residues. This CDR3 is CASSLLAGAPETQYF. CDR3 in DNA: TGTGCCAGCAGCCTACTAGCGGGAGCTCCAGAGACCCAGTACTTC.

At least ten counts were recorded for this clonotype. The CDR3 spells CASSSRDWLWEQFF. CDR3 coding DNA: TGTGCCAGCAGCAGCCGGGACTGGCTTTGGGAGCAGTTCTTC. The genes are TRBV11-2 and TRBJ2-1, with a tentative D call TRBD2 (6 bases). Germline CDR1 and CDR2: SGHAT and FQNNGV. The V end lost 5 bases, the J end lost 10 bases, and 18 bases lay between the germline ends. This CDR3 has 14 amino acids.

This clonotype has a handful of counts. Here the CDR3 reads CASSLGTGTNEKLFF. DNA for the CDR3: TGTGCCAGCAGCTTGGGGACAGGGACTAATGAAAAACTGTTTTTT. The chain couples TRBV5-4 to TRBJ1-4; 8 bases align to TRBD1. V dropped 0 bases and J dropped 2; count of bases not matched to a gene: 0. Germline V lookup: CDR1 SGHNT, CDR2 YYREEE (reference sequence). The CDR3 sequence is 15 residues long.

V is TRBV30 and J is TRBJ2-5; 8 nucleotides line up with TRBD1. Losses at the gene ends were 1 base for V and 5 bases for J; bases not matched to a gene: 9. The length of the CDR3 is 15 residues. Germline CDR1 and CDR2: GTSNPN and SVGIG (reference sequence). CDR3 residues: CAWSARAGGRETQYF. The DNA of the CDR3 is TGTGCCTGGAGTGCCCGTGCAGGGGGCCGGGAGACCCAGTACTTC.

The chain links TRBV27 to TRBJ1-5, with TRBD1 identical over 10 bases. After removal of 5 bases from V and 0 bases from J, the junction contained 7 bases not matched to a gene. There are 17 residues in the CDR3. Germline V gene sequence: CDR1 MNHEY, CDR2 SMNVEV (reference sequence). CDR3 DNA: TGTGCCAGCAGTACCGGGACAGGGGTCCCTAGCAATCAGCCCCAGCATTTT. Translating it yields CASSTGTGVPSNQPQHF.

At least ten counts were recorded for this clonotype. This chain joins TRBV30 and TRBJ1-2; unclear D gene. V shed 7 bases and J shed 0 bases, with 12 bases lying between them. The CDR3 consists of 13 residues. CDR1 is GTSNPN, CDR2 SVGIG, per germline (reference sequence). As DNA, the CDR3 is TGTGCCTTCGGTAGAGAGTCTAACTATGGCTACACCTTC. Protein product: CAFGRESNYGYTF.

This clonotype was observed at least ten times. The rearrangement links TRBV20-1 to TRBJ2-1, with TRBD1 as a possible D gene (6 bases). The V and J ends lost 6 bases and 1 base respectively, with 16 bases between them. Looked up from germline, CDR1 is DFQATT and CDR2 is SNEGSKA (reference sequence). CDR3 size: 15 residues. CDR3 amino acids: CSAPKQGHSYNEQFF. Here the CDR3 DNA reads TGCAGTGCCCCAAAACAGGGTCATTCCTACAATGAGCAGTTCTTC.

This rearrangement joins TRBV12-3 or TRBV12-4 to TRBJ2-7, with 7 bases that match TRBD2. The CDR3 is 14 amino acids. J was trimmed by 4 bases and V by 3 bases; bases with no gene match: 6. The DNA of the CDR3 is TGTGCCAGCAGTTTCCGGGACGGGGGGTACGAGCAGTACTTC. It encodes CASSFRDGGYEQYF.

DNA of the CDR3: TGTGCCAGCAGTGGTTCCGGGACAGGGGAGAACTATGGCTACACCTTC. It codes for CASSGSGTGENYGYTF. This rearrangement joins TRBV2 to TRBJ1-2, with 10 bases identical to TRBD1. CDR3 length equals 16 residues. Germline assignment: CDR1 SNHLY and CDR2 FYNNEI. V gave up 4 bases and J gave up 2 bases; unmatched junction bases: 7.

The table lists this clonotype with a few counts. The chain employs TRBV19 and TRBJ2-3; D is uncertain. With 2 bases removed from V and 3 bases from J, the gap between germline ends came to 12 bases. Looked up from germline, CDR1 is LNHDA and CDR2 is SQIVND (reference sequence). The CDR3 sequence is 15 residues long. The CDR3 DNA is TGTGCCAGTAGTATAAAGGACCCGGAGACAGATACGCAGTATTTT. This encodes CASSIKDPETDTQYF.

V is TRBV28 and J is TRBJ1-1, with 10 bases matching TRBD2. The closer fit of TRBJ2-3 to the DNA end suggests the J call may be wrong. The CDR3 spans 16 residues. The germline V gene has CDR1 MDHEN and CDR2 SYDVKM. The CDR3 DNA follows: TGTGCCAGCAGTTTATTTGTGACTAGCGGGCAAGATACGCAGTATTTT. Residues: CASSLFVTSGQDTQYF.